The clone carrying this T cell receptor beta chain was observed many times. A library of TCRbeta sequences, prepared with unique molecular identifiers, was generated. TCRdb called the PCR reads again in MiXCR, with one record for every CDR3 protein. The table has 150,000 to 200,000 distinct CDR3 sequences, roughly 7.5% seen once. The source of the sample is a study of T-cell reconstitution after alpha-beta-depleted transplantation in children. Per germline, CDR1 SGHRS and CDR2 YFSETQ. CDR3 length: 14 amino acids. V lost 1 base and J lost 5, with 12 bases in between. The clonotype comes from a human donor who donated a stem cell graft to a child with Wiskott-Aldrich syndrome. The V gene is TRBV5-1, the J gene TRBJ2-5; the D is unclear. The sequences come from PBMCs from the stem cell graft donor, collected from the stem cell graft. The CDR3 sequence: CASSLFTGQETQYF. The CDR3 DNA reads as TGCGCCAGCAGCTTGTTCACTGGCCAGGAGACCCAGTACTTC. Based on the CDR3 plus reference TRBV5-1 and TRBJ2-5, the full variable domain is KAGVTQTPRYLIKTRGQQVTLSCSPISGHRSVSWYQQTPGQGLQFLFEYFSETQRNKGNFPGRFSGRQFSNSRSEMNVSTLELGDSALYLCASSLFTGQETQYFGPGTRLLVL.